This T cell receptor beta chain was sequenced in a study of blood T cell repertoires in COVID-19 (dated by TCRdb to about 2020). Context from the whole study: Collaborator samples came from the United States, Italy and Spain and covered acute and convalescent phases of COVID-19. The material from the prospective study consisted of cDNA or gDNA derived from T cells, B-cell-depleted T cells, or PBMCs. Subjects who had been exposed to COVID-19, were actively infected with it, or had recovered from it provided the deeply sampled blood TCRbeta repertoires that made up the dataset. The repertoires were released in a freely available public database intended as a resource for research on the immune response to SARS-CoV-2. Samples came from the ongoing ImmuneRACE study (first 160 participants) plus 1,254 subjects from 6 global collaborators. A de-identified subject ID, COVID-19 status, age in years and sex were almost always included in the sample metadata. Where HLA class I and class II types were available, the types were taken from metadata supplied by the sample provider, not from assay-based typing. Study-wide findings and limitations: How much clinical and demographic metadata was included differed by source and by participant, and the metadata was provided uncurated.

Taken from cysteine to phenylalanine, the CDR3 has 15 residues. Left in the record is the CDR3 DNA by itself, 45 bases read in frame from the first base. Per the germline V gene, SGHTA is the CDR1 and FQGNSA is the CDR2. After removal of 3 bases from V and 8 bases from J, the junction retains 12 bases not matched to a gene. Each collaborating institution followed its own protocols to collect whole blood in K2EDTA tubes. For TCRbeta analysis, collaborator samples were shipped as frozen whole blood, as isolated PBMCs, or as DNA extracted from either sample type. Points on this clone: No cognate antigen has been identified for it. Base qualities were left out, and no much larger clone turns up one base away.

The immunoSEQ Assay, a bias-controlled multiplex PCR, was used to amplify TCRbeta CDR3 regions from genomic DNA. The paper's processing steps were these. Within the assay, amplification of reference gene primers was used to estimate how many nucleated cells each sample contained. To quantify the absolute abundance of each unique TCRbeta CDR3 rearrangement, sequence reads were collapsed and filtered. Productive Simpson clonality was computed per sample as the square root of Simpson's diversity index over productive rearrangements. Here the immuneACCESS table is served through TCRdb, limited to in-frame sequences with V and J called. Missing clones are a known gap in these copies; in checked studies unresolved V genes cover under half, and the rest lacks a known reason. V and J calls and clone size follow that table, whereas D and trimming were derived from the DNA. This sample lists about 210,000 clones; approximately 91% were detected once. About 5% of the sample is held by the ten biggest clonotypes.

The clonotype originates from a woman in her forties with acute or convalescent COVID-19. The sequence is built from TRBV7-2 and TRBJ1-2; the junction holds 7 bases that match TRBD1. Sequencing input: peripheral blood. CDR3 protein: CASSFKGAGDRGYTF. The DNA sequence reads TGTGCCAGCAGCTTCAAGGGAGCTGGGGACAGAGGCTACACCTTC.